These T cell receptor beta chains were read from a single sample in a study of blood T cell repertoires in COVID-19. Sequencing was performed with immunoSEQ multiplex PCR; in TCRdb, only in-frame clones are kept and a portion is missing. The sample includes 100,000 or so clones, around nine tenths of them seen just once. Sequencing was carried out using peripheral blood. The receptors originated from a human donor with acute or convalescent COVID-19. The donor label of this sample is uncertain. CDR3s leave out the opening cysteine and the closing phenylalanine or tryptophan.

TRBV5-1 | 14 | ASSPRGGPAGGELF
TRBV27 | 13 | AGRKTALQNYGYT
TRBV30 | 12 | ASEVGGGQETQY
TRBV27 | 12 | ASSLAARWTEAF
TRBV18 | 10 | ASSAGNSPLH
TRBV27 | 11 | ASSSGGGQPQH
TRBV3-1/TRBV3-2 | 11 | ASSLPEVNEQF
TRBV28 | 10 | ASSLQGRVAF
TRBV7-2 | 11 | ASSFAGFTEAF
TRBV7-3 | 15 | ASSSYSPGLFTGELF
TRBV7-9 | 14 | ASSPQPRTTQETQY
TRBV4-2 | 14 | ASSQAQGAHSGELF
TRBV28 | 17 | ASSLLSWAERPDEETQY
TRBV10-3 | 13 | AISESEGVAYEQF
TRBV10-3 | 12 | AISDRQGAQPQH
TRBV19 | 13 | ASSIKGGAFTEAF
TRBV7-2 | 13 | ASSLSAGGLDTQY
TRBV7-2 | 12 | ASSLQGPGNTIY
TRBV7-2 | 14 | ASSPWTSGGRDEQF
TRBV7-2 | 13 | ASSLGGAGVNEQF
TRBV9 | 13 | ASSVETSGSYEQY
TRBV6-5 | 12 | ASNPNAENYGYT
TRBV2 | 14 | ASSLLAGGGTGELF
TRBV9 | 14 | ASSVEGQGAKNIQY
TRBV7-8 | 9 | ASSQGETQY
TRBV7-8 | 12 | ASLPGGRENIQY
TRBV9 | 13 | ASSPQDRGGEKLF
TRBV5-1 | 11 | ASSNSENTEAF
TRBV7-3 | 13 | ASSPQGIGNYGYT
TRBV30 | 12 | AWSGQGGDNEAF
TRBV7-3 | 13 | ASSLTGEDTGELF
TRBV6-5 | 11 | ASERQGGTEAF
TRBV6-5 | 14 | ASSYSSSGGYNEQF
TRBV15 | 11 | ATSPRSDSPLH
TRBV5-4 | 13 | ASSFGRDSFYVYT
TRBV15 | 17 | ATSRGIRASGGATDTQY
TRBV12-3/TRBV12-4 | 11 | ASTRDTSQPQH
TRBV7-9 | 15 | ASSKSLIRGAYNEQF
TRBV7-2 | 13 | ASSFGRMGPDTQY
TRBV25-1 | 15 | ASSDSGTGGFYSPLH
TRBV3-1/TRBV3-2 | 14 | ASSLGTQWSNEKLF
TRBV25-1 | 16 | ASSDTTLAGMLTDTQY
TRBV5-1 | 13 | ASSLGTRSNYGYT
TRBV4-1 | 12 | ASSQVGEYNEQF
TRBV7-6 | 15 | ASSLRQGPRGEYEQY
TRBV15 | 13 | ATSRDPGGADEAF
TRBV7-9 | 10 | ASSPITDTQY
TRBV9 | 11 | ASSVVPNYGYT
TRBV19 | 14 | ASTMTGMIAGNTIY
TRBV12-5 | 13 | ASGLGLADTDTQY
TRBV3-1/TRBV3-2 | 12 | ASSPTGAHKTQY
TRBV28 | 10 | ASMRAHNEQF